Listed here are 22 T cell receptor beta chains from one sample, sequenced in a study of blood T cell repertoires in COVID-19. Clones were sequenced by immunoSEQ multiplex PCR, and TCRdb holds only the in-frame ones, with some missing. The sample yields about 150,000 clones, roughly 89% seen once. Sequencing was performed on peripheral blood. The receptors here all came from a man in his fifties with acute or convalescent COVID-19.

This clone occurred once. The chain uses TRBV19 and TRBJ1-5; 7 nucleotides agree with TRBD1. CDR3 length equals 13 residues. The germline V gene encodes CDR1 LNHDA and CDR2 SQIVND (reference sequence). With V trimmed by 5 bases and J by 5 bases, 3 bases remained unmatched. The CDR3 DNA reads TGTGCCAGTAGTCTGACAGGGTATCAGCCCCAGCATTTT. This encodes CASSLTGYQPQHF.

The chain recombines TRBV19 with TRBJ2-3; TRBD2 aligns across 10 bases. This CDR3 is 15 amino acids long. V lost 7 bases, J lost 2 bases, and 6 bases stayed unmatched. CDR1 and CDR2 from the germline V gene are LNHDA and SQIVND (reference sequence). The CDR3 nucleotides read TGTGCCAGTACTCGAAGCGGGGGGGACACAGATACGCAGTATTTT. As protein: CASTRSGGDTDTQYF.

The chain has TRBV9 and TRBJ2-1, with 9 nucleotides matching TRBD2. CDR1 is SGDLS and CDR2 is YYNGEE in the germline V gene. The J segment lost 2 bases and the V segment lost 5 bases, leaving 5 bases of the junction unmatched. This CDR3 spans 15 amino acids. In DNA, the CDR3 is TGTGCCAGCAGTGCAGCGGGAGGCCCCTACAATGAGCAGTTCTTC. Translation gives CASSAAGGPYNEQFF.

The chain joins TRBV7-2 to TRBJ2-1; a weak D match, TRBD2 (6 bases). Trimming removed 7 bases from V and 2 bases from J, with 18 bases in between. Germline CDR1 and CDR2: SGHTA and FQGNSA. The length of the CDR3 is 16 residues. The CDR3 region has the DNA TGTGCCAGCACCTCCTACCTGACTAGTCCCTACAATGAGCAGTTCTTC. Amino acids: CASTSYLTSPYNEQFF.

The CDR3 DNA reads as TGTGCCAGCAGTGACCGCTCTAGCGGGCTTGGCGGGGAGCTGTTTTTT. Amino acid sequence: CASSDRSSGLGGELFF. This chain connects TRBV2 to TRBJ2-2, with 8 bases that match TRBD2. This CDR3 has 16 residues. The ends lost 3 bases at V and 7 bases at J; junction bases unmatched: 10. The germline V gene has CDR1 SNHLY and CDR2 FYNNEI.

This clone was counted once. J is TRBJ2-5 and V is TRBV7-9; tentative D call: TRBD2 (5 bases). The CDR3 has 16 residues. V was pared by 0 bases and J by 3 bases, with 14 bases between. CDR1 SEHNR and CDR2 FQNEAQ come from the germline V gene (reference sequence). Written as DNA, the CDR3 is TGTGCCAGCAGCTTAGCGGGTCGTAGGCGGGAAGAGACCCAGTACTTC. Its translation: CASSLAGRRREETQYF.

This clone has a handful of counts. The chain links TRBV2 to TRBJ1-5; D is perhaps TRBD1 (6 bases). This CDR3 has 15 amino acids. V gave up 6 bases and J gave up 0 bases, with 12 bases separating them. From germline, CDR1 is SNHLY and CDR2 FYNNEI. The CDR3 spells CASRWTVNSNQPQHF. The CDR3 nucleotides read TGTGCCAGCAGGTGGACAGTTAATAGCAATCAGCCCCAGCATTTT.

The chain links TRBV6-5 to TRBJ1-5; D not certain. The V and J ends lost 6 bases and 4 bases respectively, with 10 bases between them. The length of the CDR3 is 13 residues. Germline CDR1 MNHEY, CDR2 SVGAGI. CDR3 region: CASRDSGNQPQHF. The CDR3 DNA is TGTGCCAGCAGAGATTCGGGAAATCAGCCCCAGCATTTT.

The genes are TRBV5-6 and TRBJ2-1; tentative D call: TRBD1 (5 bases). Trimming pared 3 bases from V and 4 bases from J, leaving 14 bases between. There are 15 residues in the CDR3. Looked up from germline, CDR1 is SGHDT and CDR2 is YYEEEE. The CDR3 is CASSYRPRQYNEQFF. As DNA, the CDR3 is TGTGCCAGCAGCTACAGGCCCCGTCAATACAATGAGCAGTTCTTC.

This clone was observed a single time. The chain combines TRBV3-1 (or the pseudogene TRBV3-2) with TRBJ2-2, with TRBD2 matching over 7 bases. Unmatched junction bases numbered 8, after V lost 7 bases and J lost 6 bases. The CDR3 sequence is 14 residues long. From germline, CDR1 is LGHDT and CDR2 YNNKEL (reference sequence). Here the CDR3 DNA reads TGTGCCAGCACCTCGCGGGGGATCGCCGGGGAGCTGTTTTTT. It is translated as CASTSRGIAGELFF.

The chain links TRBV2 to TRBJ1-6; possibly TRBD1 for D (6 bases). The germline V gene has CDR1 SNHLY and CDR2 FYNNEI. The CDR3 spans 12 residues. V dropped 4 bases and J dropped 14 bases, with 12 bases sitting between them. The CDR3 here is CASSVSRDTLHF. The DNA of the CDR3 is TGTGCCAGCAGTGTCTCCAGGGACACCCTCCACTTT.

The chain combines TRBV30 with TRBJ2-3, with 7 bases matching TRBD2. Germline V gene data show CDR1 as GTSNPN and CDR2 as SVGIG (reference sequence). The V segment lost 0 bases and the J segment 6 bases; nucleotides outside the gene matches: 0. The CDR3 is made up of 12 amino acids. CDR3 DNA sequence: TGTGCCTGGAGTGTGGGAGGGGATACGCAGTATTTT. Translating it yields CAWSVGGDTQYF.

The gene calls are TRBV10-3 and TRBJ2-5, with 11 nucleotides matching TRBD2. Germline CDR1 is ENHRY and CDR2 is SYGVKD. The ends lost 6 bases at V and 5 bases at J; junction bases unmatched: 8. The CDR3 extends over 15 amino acids. The CDR3 DNA sequence: TGTGCCATCAGGGCTCATGGACTAGCGGGCGAGACCCAGTACTTC. Translated: CAIRAHGLAGETQYF.

The chain has TRBV5-6 and TRBJ2-2, with 12 bases fitting TRBD2. CDR1 and CDR2 from the germline V gene are SGHDT and YYEEEE. CDR3 length: 16 residues. With 0 bases clipped from V and 7 bases from J, the junction kept 4 bases outside the gene matches. CDR3 sequence reads: CASSLGLAGAYGELFF. The CDR3 nucleotides read TGTGCCAGCAGCTTGGGACTAGCGGGAGCTTACGGGGAGCTGTTTTTT.

V is TRBV2 and J is TRBJ2-7; 11 nucleotides line up with TRBD1. The CDR3 contains 14 residues. Trimming cost V 2 bases and J 11 bases; bases outside gene matches: 8. Germline V gene lookup returns CDR1 SNHLY and CDR2 FYNNEI. The CDR3 loop is CASSERTGGMSKYV. DNA of the CDR3: TGTGCCAGCAGTGAAAGGACAGGGGGCATGTCCAAGTACGTC.

This clone was counted only a few times. The CDR3, as DNA: TGTGCCATCAGTGAGACGCCCACAGGGGTGAACACTGAAGCTTTCTTT. Translated, it gives CAISETPTGVNTEAFF. The chain uses TRBV10-3 and TRBJ1-1, with 7 nucleotides matching TRBD1. Germline loops: CDR1 ENHRY, CDR2 SYGVKD. The CDR3 totals 16 residues. J lost 0 bases, V lost 2 bases, and 6 bases had no gene match.

V gene TRBV5-4 combines with J gene TRBJ2-7, with 7 bases that match TRBD1. Germline values: CDR1 SGHNT, CDR2 YYREEE (reference sequence). V trimming: 5 bases; J trimming: 6 bases; junction bases outside the gene matches: 14. This CDR3 has 15 amino acids. CDR3 residues: CASREGTADFAEQYV. The CDR3 nucleotides are TGTGCCAGCAGGGAAGGGACAGCTGACTTTGCCGAGCAGTACGTC.

The CDR3 here is CASSLAGTGGSEQYF. CDR3 coding DNA: TGTGCCAGCAGCCTAGCAGGGACAGGGGGCTCCGAGCAGTACTTC. This chain links TRBV25-1 with TRBJ2-7; 12 nucleotides match TRBD1. CDR1 is MGHDK, CDR2 SYGVNS, per germline. CDR3 length: 15 residues. With V trimmed by 6 bases and J by 6 bases, 9 bases remained unmatched.

The gene calls are TRBV27 and TRBJ1-2; TRBD1 matches 9 bases. The CDR3 consists of 13 residues. CDR1 MNHEY and CDR2 SMNVEV come from the germline V gene (reference sequence). V lost 4 bases to trimming and J lost 8 bases; unmatched junction nucleotides: 5. CDR3 nucleotide sequence: TGTGCCAGCAGTTCACAGGGGGCTAGCGGCTACACCTTC. This translates into CASSSQGASGYTF.

The rearrangement uses TRBV27 and TRBJ2-7; TRBD2 aligns across 7 bases. V lost 8 bases and J lost 3; bases outside the gene matches: 10. Germline values: CDR1 MNHEY, CDR2 SMNVEV (reference sequence). The CDR3 runs 14 residues. CDR3: CASSSRGVVYEQYF. CDR3 sequence (DNA): TGTGCCAGCTCCTCACGGGGGGTGGTCTACGAGCAGTACTTC.

The CDR3: CASSLGGRAGYNEQFF. In DNA, the CDR3 is TGTGCCAGCAGCTTAGGCGGGAGGGCGGGCTACAATGAGCAGTTCTTC. V and J are TRBV13 and TRBJ2-1; 8 bases align to TRBD2. J gave up 3 bases and V 0 bases, and 4 bases lay outside the gene matches. CDR1 and CDR2 from the germline V gene are PRHDT and FYEKMQ (reference sequence). The CDR3 is 16 residues long.

This chain joins TRBV5-3 and TRBJ2-7; the match to TRBD1 covers 9 bases. TRBV5-3 is given ORF status, its function remaining uncertain. The J segment lost 5 bases and the V segment lost 4 bases, leaving 10 bases of the junction unmatched. This CDR3 is 15 amino acids long. The CDR3, as DNA: TGTGCCAGAAGCATCCGGGACAGGGCTGGTAACGAGCAGTACGTC. This encodes CARSIRDRAGNEQYV.